This T cell receptor beta chain was recorded in a study of OX40 agonist ivuxolimab in advanced cancers. About the study as a whole: The costimulatory receptor OX40 (CD134) was targeted by ivuxolimab, a fully human IgG2 agonistic monoclonal antibody. Intravenous ivuxolimab was administered to patients every 2 weeks at six dose levels: 0.01, 0.1, 0.3, 1.5, 3 and 10 mg/kg. Among the approximately 50 dose-escalation patients, about 20 had hepatocellular carcinoma, 15 or so melanoma, 9 renal cell carcinoma and 9 head and neck cancer. The dose-escalation cohort was roughly 80% male with a mean age of approximately 60 years, ranging from 23 to 79. Prior anti-PD-1, anti-PD-L1 or anti-CTLA-4 therapy was permitted, and about two fifths of dose-escalation patients had received checkpoint inhibitors. Three dose-escalation patients achieved partial responses, one with hepatocellular carcinoma and two with cutaneous melanoma. Peripheral TCRbeta sequencing was intended to test whether TCR sequence diversity was altered and clonal T-cell expansion was caused by ivuxolimab. The paper reports the monotherapy dose-escalation portion (N of about 47 patients) of the phase I ivuxolimab trial. What the research found in general, with its limitations: Low levels of normalized T-cell clonal expansion were also seen in some patients who did not respond. Clonal expansion of both CD4+ and CD8+ blood T cells was observed from baseline to week 6 at doses 0.1 to 3.0 mg/kg. Antigen specificity was not determined for the clonally expanded peripheral T cells. Partial responders in the 0.1-3.0 mg/kg groups had among the lowest normalized peripheral clonal expansion, especially among CD8+ T cells. On average, CD8+ T cells showed more expanded clones than CD4+ T cells after ivuxolimab.

This clone was counted once. There is no known antigen for this receptor. No base qualities exist here, and no much larger clone lies one base off it. The V and J ends are trimmed by 7 bases and 7 bases, leaving 14 bases between them. There are 12 amino acids in the CDR3, from cysteine to phenylalanine inclusive. CDR3 DNA only is kept here, 36 bases in frame from base 1. Sequences MNHEY (CDR1) and SVGAGI (CDR2) are obtained from the germline V gene. To sequence the TCRbeta CDR3 region, genomic DNA was isolated from the sorted cells. The immunoSEQ Assay was used for sequencing of TCRbeta CDR3 regions. Held by TCRdb, this immuneACCESS table contains in-frame sequences only and omits some clones. Under half of the omission traces to an unresolved V gene where checked; the cause of the rest is unknown. This sample holds more than 45,000 clones; roughly 84% were observed only once. The ten largest clones represent 4.6% of the sample.

Patients with autoimmune disease history or receiving systemic immunosuppression were excluded from the trial. In every dose cohort, peripheral blood was drawn for TCR sequencing at baseline, cycle 4 day 1, and cycle 7 day 1. The samples were drawn from a first-in-human, open-label, multicenter phase I dose-escalation trial of ivuxolimab. Adults with locally advanced or metastatic head and neck squamous cell, hepatocellular, melanoma or renal cell carcinoma were enrolled in the trial. Before TCR sequencing, CD4+ T cells and CD8+ T cells from peripheral blood were sorted into separate populations. This TCR derives from an adult with an advanced solid tumor such as melanoma, head and neck, liver or kidney cancer. Sequences were derived from CD4+ or CD8+ T cells sorted from blood, sampled in a trial of the OX40 agonist ivuxolimab. The rearrangement joined TRBV6-5 to TRBJ2-7, with TRBD1 perhaps the D gene, on 6 matching bases. The CDR3 region reads CASTPVGGEQYF. Here is the DNA: TGTGCCAGCACCCCCGTAGGGGGAGAGCAGTACTTC.